This passage covers 20 T cell receptor beta chains from one sample sequenced in a study of CD8+CD57+ T cells in acquired aplastic anemia. Both TCR beta VDJ combination and CDR3 sequence profiling were carried out. Genomic DNA was the template for this profiling. TCRdb reprocessed the reads via MiXCR and lists one record per CDR3 protein. The sample has fewer than 250,000 distinct CDR3 sequences, roughly half seen once. Sequenced patients had shown CD8+CD57+ cell expansion by flow cytometry. The sample consisted of sorted CD4+, CD8+, or CD8+CD57+ T cells (not recorded which) from PBMCs. Receptor source: a human donor with aplastic anemia.

V and J are TRBV15 and TRBJ2-7, with 7 nucleotides matching TRBD2. Germline CDR1 is LNHNV and CDR2 is YYDKDF (reference sequence). The trim removed 0 bases at V and 6 bases at J, leaving 11 bases unmatched. CDR3 size: 16 residues. The CDR3 protein is CATSRDMGGRAGEQYF. The DNA of the CDR3 is TGTGCCACCAGCAGAGATATGGGAGGGCGCGCAGGCGAGCAGTACTTC.

This clonotype was recorded many times. The rearrangement joins TRBV6-5 to TRBJ1-2; 10 bases agree with TRBD1. Germline CDR1 reads MNHEY; CDR2 reads SVGAGI. The CDR3 spans 16 residues. The junction had 11 bases not matched to a gene; V was cut back by 6 bases and J by 4 bases. CDR3 region: CASSLQTGTGVYGYTF. As DNA, the CDR3 is TGTGCCAGCAGCCTACAAACCGGGACAGGGGTCTATGGCTACACCTTC.

The chain is built from TRBV3-1 and TRBJ2-2; D is possibly TRBD1 (7 bases). Germline V gene lookup returns CDR1 LGHDT and CDR2 YNNKEL (reference sequence). This CDR3 comprises 16 residues. Deletions cut 5 bases from V and 9 bases from J, with 22 bases between. CDR3 coding DNA: TGTGCCAGCAGCGAAAGGGAGACAGGGAGGAGCTGGGAGCTGTTTTTT. Its protein product is CASSERETGRSWELFF. The full variable domain, completed using reference TRBV3-1 and TRBJ2-2, is DTAVSQTPKYLVTQMGNDKSIKCEQNLGHDTMYWYKQDSKKFLKIMFSYNNKELIINETVPNRFSPKSPDKAHLNLHINSLELGDSAVYFCASSERETGRSWELFFGEGSRLTVL.

This sequence joins TRBV9 and TRBJ2-7; 13 bases align to TRBD2. CDR3 length: 16 amino acids. Trimming cost V 0 bases and J 3 bases; bases outside gene matches: 3. CDR1 is SGDLS, CDR2 YYNGEE, per germline. Written as DNA, the CDR3 is TGTGCCAGCAGCGTAGGACTAGCGGGGGGAAACTACGAGCAGTACTTC. Amino acids: CASSVGLAGGNYEQYF.

This clonotype was counted ten times or more. The chain has TRBV11-1 and TRBJ2-1, with TRBD2 matching 11 bases. The V gene end was trimmed by 5 bases and the J gene end by 0 bases; junction bases not matched to a gene: 6. This CDR3 comprises 17 residues. The germline gives CDR1 SGHAT, CDR2 FQDESV (reference sequence). The CDR3 loop is CASSKGLADPSYNEQFF. The CDR3 DNA reads TGTGCCAGCAGCAAGGGACTAGCGGATCCCTCCTACAATGAGCAGTTCTTC.

This clonotype was recorded many times. This chain uses TRBV7-8 with TRBJ2-1; D is uncertain. CDR1 is SGHVS and CDR2 is FQNEAQ in the germline V gene. The CDR3 length is 12 residues. V lost 4 bases, J lost 8 bases, and 9 bases lay in between. Here the CDR3 DNA reads TGTGCCAGCAGCTCCTCATACGATGAGCAGTTCTTC. Its protein is CASSSSYDEQFF.

The rearrangement uses TRBV6-6 and TRBJ2-7; 11 bases are a match to TRBD1. CDR3 length: 15 residues. Germline CDR1 and CDR2: MNHNY and SVGAGI (reference sequence). J gave up 4 bases and V 1 base, and 3 bases lay outside the gene matches. The CDR3 reads CASSYYGQGAYEQYF. The CDR3 DNA reads TGTGCCAGCAGTTACTACGGACAGGGGGCTTACGAGCAGTACTTC.

This clonotype was detected ten times or more. V gene TRBV9 combines with J gene TRBJ2-7, with a possible D match to TRBD2 (6 bases). The germline gives CDR1 SGDLS, CDR2 YYNGEE. Trimming cost V 2 bases and J 7 bases, with 10 bases left between them. The CDR3 length is 12 residues. CDR3 amino acids: CASSVLGGEQYF. The CDR3 DNA reads as TGTGCCAGCAGCGTGCTCGGGGGTGAGCAGTACTTC.

V gene TRBV7-9 combines with J gene TRBJ1-2, with unresolved D. This CDR3 comprises 14 residues. V was cut by 5 bases and J by 2 bases, with 12 bases left in between. Germline loops: CDR1 SEHNR, CDR2 FQNEAQ (reference sequence). In DNA, the CDR3 is TGTGCCAGCAGCGCCCCACCCTCAAACTATGGCTACACCTTC. It yields the protein CASSAPPSNYGYTF.

This clonotype was detected only a few times. The CDR3 sequence is CASTGGSGDPNEQFF. CDR3 DNA sequence: TGTGCCAGCACCGGGGGTTCGGGGGACCCCAATGAGCAGTTCTTC. The J gene is TRBJ2-1, the V gene TRBV6-1; D might be TRBD2 (6 bases). Germline CDR1 MNHNS, CDR2 SASEGT. The V gene lost 7 bases and the J gene lost 6 bases, with 19 bases spanning the gap. The CDR3 covers 15 residues.

This clonotype was recorded at least ten times. A read error may produce the germline difference seen at one junction end. The chain uses TRBV5-1 and TRBJ1-1; 9 bases line up with TRBD1. This CDR3 spans 15 amino acids. Germline V gives CDR1 SGHRS, CDR2 YFSETQ. CDR3 amino acids: CASSSQRTGDTEAFF. As DNA, the CDR3 is TGTGCCAGCAGCTCCCAAAGGACAGGGGACACTGAAGCTTTCTTT.

J is TRBJ1-2 and V is TRBV10-3; no reliable D call. The CDR3 is 13 residues long. Germline CDR1 is ENHRY and CDR2 is SYGVKD. The V gene lost 3 bases and the J gene lost 6 bases, with 11 bases spanning the gap. CDR3 region: CAISDLQEDGYTF. The CDR3 nucleotides are TGTGCCATCAGTGATTTGCAGGAGGATGGCTACACCTTC.

V is TRBV4-1 and J is TRBJ2-7; D gene ambiguous. Germline-derived CDR1 and CDR2 are MGHRA and YSYEKL. V was clipped by 2 bases and J by 5 bases, with 13 bases between them. This CDR3 is built from 14 residues. Here the CDR3 DNA reads TGCGCCAGCAGCCAATTTGGAAGGTTCGACGAGCAGTACTTC. Amino acid sequence: CASSQFGRFDEQYF.

This clonotype was picked up many times. This rearrangement joins TRBV4-1 to TRBJ1-5; D is unclear. Trimming removed 0 bases from V and 0 bases from J, with 9 bases in between. CDR1 and CDR2 (germline): MGHRA, YSYEKL. This CDR3 is built from 16 residues. Written as DNA, the CDR3 is TGCGCCAGCAGCCAAGAGGGCAGAAATAGCAATCAGCCCCAGCATTTT. Its protein is CASSQEGRNSNQPQHF.

Notes on this clonotype: One end of the junction is discordant with germline, which a read error may explain. The rearrangement joins TRBV5-4 to TRBJ2-3, with 8 bases fitting TRBD2. Germline CDR1 reads SGHNT; CDR2 reads YYREEE (reference sequence). The CDR3 extends over 16 amino acids. CDR3 amino acids: CASGLVAGGGADTQYF. CDR3 nucleotides: TGTGCCAGCGGCTTGGTCGCGGGGGGTGGCGCAGATACGCAGTATTTT.

This clonotype was seen ten or more times. The genes are TRBV4-3 and TRBJ1-2; 8 bases map to TRBD1. The V segment lost 0 bases and the J segment 8 bases; nucleotides outside the gene matches: 11. The CDR3 contains 16 residues. Germline loops: CDR1 LGHNA, CDR2 YSLEER. The CDR3 sequence is CASSQDPNRGIEGYTF. DNA for the CDR3: TGCGCCAGCAGCCAAGATCCAAACAGGGGGATTGAGGGCTACACCTTC.

Turning to this clonotype: This may arise from a read error, as a much more abundant clone is one base away. The chain is built from TRBV4-1 and TRBJ2-7; D ambiguous. Germline CDR1 reads MGHRA; CDR2 reads YSYEKL. The CDR3 totals 14 residues. CDR3 protein: CASSQGGSTYGQYF. As DNA, the CDR3 is TGCGCCAGCAGCCAAGGTGGCAGCACCTACGGGCAGTACTTC.

Written as DNA, the CDR3 is TGTGCCAGCAGTGAAGTAGGACAGGGGTCCAATGAGCAGTTCTTC. Amino acids: CASSEVGQGSNEQFF. The chain is built from TRBV2 and TRBJ2-1, with 9 bases fitting TRBD1. From germline, CDR1 is SNHLY and CDR2 FYNNEI. J lost 6 bases, V lost 1 base, and 4 bases had no gene match. There are 15 residues in the CDR3. Full variable domain (missing parts from reference TRBV2 and TRBJ2-1): EPEVTQTPSHQVTQMGQEVILRCVPISNHLYFYWYRQILGQKVEFLVSFYNNEISEKSEIFDDQFSVERPDGSNFTLKIRSTKLEDSAMYFCASSEVGQGSNEQFFGPGTRLTVL.

The chain is built from TRBV20-1 and TRBJ2-7, with 9 bases identical to TRBD1. V lost 5 bases to trimming and J lost 6 bases; unmatched junction nucleotides: 8. CDR1 and CDR2 from the germline V gene are DFQATT and SNEGSKA (reference sequence). The CDR3 is made up of 13 amino acids. CDR3 in amino acids: CSALRTGAFEQYF. In DNA, the CDR3 is TGCAGTGCTCTAAGGACAGGGGCCTTCGAGCAGTACTTC.

This clonotype was picked up a small number of times. The gene calls are TRBV20-1 and TRBJ1-1, with D unresolved. The CDR3 totals 15 residues. Germline V gives CDR1 DFQATT, CDR2 SNEGSKA (reference sequence). The germline V and J ends were trimmed by 1 base and 3 bases, with 15 bases remaining between them. The CDR3 loop reads CSARGPDGVDTEAFF. Here the CDR3 DNA reads TGCAGTGCTAGAGGACCTGACGGGGTGGACACTGAAGCTTTCTTT.